This entry describes one T cell receptor beta chain. Its matching antigen is unknown. The junction departs from germline at one end; a sequencing error may be responsible. This specimen belongs to a study of cytomegalovirus exposure and HLA in healthy donors. The data were produced by immunoSEQ multiplex PCR, yet TCRdb's version contains in-frame clones alone and is incomplete. The sample records about 240,000 clones, around 87% being singletons. The donors were members of the validation cohort comprising 120 subjects, separate from the roughly 670-subject first cohort. The length of the CDR3 is 14 residues. Germline V CDR1 and CDR2: SQVTM, ANQGSEA. Study observations and caveats: Most TCR sequences were rare, but some public TCRs occurred in many donors. Cytomegalovirus status, reportedly, was diagnosed with high specificity and sensitivity by the classifier. Altogether, more than 150 TCR beta chains were recorded as cytomegalovirus-associated.

Sequences were obtained from PBMCs. The chain uses TRBV29-1 and TRBJ2-1; a weak D match, TRBD2 (6 bases). The sequence came from a woman in her twenties or thirties in good health and CMV-seropositive. The CDR3 region has the DNA TGCAGCGTTGATCCGGGAGTCTCCAACAATGAGCAGTTCTTC. As protein: CSVDPGVSNNEQFF.